These 3 T cell receptor beta chains share one sample of origin, sequenced in a study of T cell responses to AZD1222 COVID-19 vaccine. The assay was immunoSEQ multiplex PCR, and TCRdb's table has in-frame clones only and misses some. The table has under 200,000 clones, 90% to 95% seen once. The sequencing here drew on peripheral blood, taken on day 0 of AZD1222 vaccination. These receptors were collected from an adult in good health.

The V and J genes are TRBV28 and TRBJ1-6, with D tentatively TRBD1 (6 bases). Germline loops: CDR1 MDHEN, CDR2 SYDVKM. The V end was cut by 6 bases, the J end by 0 bases, with 18 bases between. The CDR3 has 18 amino acids. CDR3 sequence reads: CASSDWRTGSSYNSPLHF. The CDR3 nucleotides read TGTGCCAGCAGCGATTGGAGAACAGGGAGCTCCTATAATTCACCCCTCCACTTT.

This clone was seen just once. The V call is TRBV27, the J call TRBJ1-2, with TRBD1 matching over 10 bases. CDR3 length equals 17 residues. The germline gives CDR1 MNHEY, CDR2 SMNVEV (reference sequence). V shed 2 bases, J shed 3 bases, and the junction held 9 bases outside the gene matches. CDR3 residues: CASSLGQGVRYDYGYTF. Here the CDR3 DNA reads TGTGCCAGCAGTTTAGGACAGGGGGTAAGGTACGACTATGGCTACACCTTC.

V is TRBV28 and J is TRBJ1-3; maybe TRBD1 (6 bases). Germline CDR1 reads MDHEN; CDR2 reads SYDVKM. The CDR3 sequence is 14 residues long. Between the trimmed V and J ends, which lost 3 bases and 4 bases, there was a span of 10 bases. CDR3 in DNA: TGTGCCAGCAGTTTGATCGGGGGCGGAAACACCATATATTTT. Translated, it gives CASSLIGGGNTIYF.